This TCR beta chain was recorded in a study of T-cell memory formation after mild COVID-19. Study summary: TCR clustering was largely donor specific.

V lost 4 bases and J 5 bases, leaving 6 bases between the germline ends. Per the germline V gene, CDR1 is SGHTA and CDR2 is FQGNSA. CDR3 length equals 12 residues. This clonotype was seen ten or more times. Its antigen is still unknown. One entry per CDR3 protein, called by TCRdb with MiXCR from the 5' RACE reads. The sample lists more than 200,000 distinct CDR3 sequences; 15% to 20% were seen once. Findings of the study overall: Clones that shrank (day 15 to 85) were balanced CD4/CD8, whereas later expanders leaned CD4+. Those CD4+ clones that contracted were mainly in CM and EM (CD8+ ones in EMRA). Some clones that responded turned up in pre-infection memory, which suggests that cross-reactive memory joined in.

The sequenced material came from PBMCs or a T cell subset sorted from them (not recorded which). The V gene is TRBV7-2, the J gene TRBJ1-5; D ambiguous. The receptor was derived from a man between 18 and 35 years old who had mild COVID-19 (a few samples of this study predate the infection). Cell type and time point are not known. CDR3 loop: CASSSPDQPQHF. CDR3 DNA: TGTGCCAGCAGCTCCCCGGATCAGCCCCAGCATTTT. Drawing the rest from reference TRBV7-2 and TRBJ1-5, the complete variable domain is GAGVSQSPSNKVTEKGKDVELRCDPISGHTALYWYRQSLGQGLEFLIYFQGNSAPDKSGLPSDRFSAERTGGSVSTLTIQRTQQEDSAVYLCASSSPDQPQHFGDGTRLSIL.